This T cell receptor beta chain was captured by sequencing in a study of identical twins (dated by TCRdb to the mid-2010s). Context from the whole study: To test whether fetal clonotypes persist, the study used deep sequencing on TCR alpha and beta repertoires from monozygotic twins, unrelated adults of various ages, and cord blood. Replicate twin experiments were performed at different times using different library preparation protocols to rule out contamination. The research as a whole found: In monozygotic twins, recombination models systematically underestimated out-of-frame TCR alpha sharing, but the models matched the sharing seen between unrelated individuals. Because the same donors could not be followed over many years, the conclusions depended on cross-sectional statistical analysis. Compared with coincidental sharing between unrelated individuals, out-of-frame TCR alpha sequences shared between twins showed an excess of sequences with low generation probability. Abundant cord blood beta clonotypes carried fewer insertions; young adult naive repertoires showed a weaker similar trend, while memory repertoires showed none. Zero-insertion analyses could be partly confounded by invariant T cells such as MAIT and iNKT, although diverse VJ usage argued against such confounding for most clonotypes. A weaker excess of twin sharing was found in beta out-of-frame sequences because the signal-to-noise ratio was lowered by fewer shared sequences.

The CDR3 runs 16 residues from the cysteine to the phenylalanine. The entry retains the CDR3 DNA only, 48 bases that are in frame from base 1. The germline V gene gives CDR1 as LGHNA and CDR2 as YSLEER. From V the trimming removes 3 bases and from J it removes 4 bases, while the gene matches leave 5 bases of the junction unaccounted for. Every donor in the study was a healthy Caucasian. The twin cohort comprised three pairs of female monozygotic twins, all aged about 18 to 30 years. Miltenyi CD45RO+ enrichment and human naive T-cell isolation kits were used to isolate memory (CD45RO+) and naive T cells from PBMC. This clonotype was recorded many times. What antigen it recognizes has not been identified. No qualities accompany the bases; no much larger clone lies one base away. Libraries were made using 5' RACE. Instrument on record: Illumina HiSeq 2000. A universal primer binding site was added through template switching, and the final cDNA carried a unique molecular identifier so that TCR cDNA molecules could be counted accurately. Specific primers in the conserved constant-segment region were used to synthesize first-strand cDNA for the TCR alpha and beta chains. To control for contamination, each cDNA library was double barcoded with a SMART-Mk sample barcode plus Illumina barcodes. Two successive PCR steps introduced TruSeq adapter sequences along with Illumina sample barcodes. The Illumina HiSeq platform was used with custom primers to sequence TCR alpha and beta cDNA libraries. Per the source publication's procedure: MiGEC processed the raw reads to extract unique molecular identifiers, while MiXCR was used to determine the CDR3 positions. For each individual, recombination models were inferred using an EM algorithm with the repgenHMM and IGoR tools. Shared clonotype analysis was performed with the tcR package in R, normalizing sharing by the product of cloneset sizes. To study raw recombination without the effects of thymic and clonal selection, out-of-frame nonproductive sequences were analyzed. Starting from the raw public reads, TCRdb applied fastp trimming at Q25, assembled clones with MiXCR and retained in-frame beta chains. Every distinct CDR3 protein forms one entry, paired with its most common genes and DNA. TCRdb's processing, not the authors' own work, is the source of the V and J calls. This sample comprises under 250,000 distinct CDR3 sequences, under 10% of them detected only once. The ten biggest clones cover approximately 2% of the sample.

Another study also made use of these data, one on yellow fever vaccine responses in identical twins. The second paper states: According to the authors, the vaccine-induced T cell response in identical twins seemed to be partly convergent and partly specific to each individual. In identical twins, the study followed T cell clones that responded to the vaccine with precision.

The sequencing input was memory (CD45RO+) T cells sorted from blood. The sample's cell subset or site label, decoded: CD45RO+ enriched T cells. The sequence came from a woman aged 18-35 years in good health. This chain joins TRBV4-3 to TRBJ2-1; TRBD2 fits 11 bases in the junction. The bases are TGCGCCAGCAGCCAGGCTACTAGCGGGAGTTACAATGAGCAGTTCTTC. This codes for CASSQATSGSYNEQFF.